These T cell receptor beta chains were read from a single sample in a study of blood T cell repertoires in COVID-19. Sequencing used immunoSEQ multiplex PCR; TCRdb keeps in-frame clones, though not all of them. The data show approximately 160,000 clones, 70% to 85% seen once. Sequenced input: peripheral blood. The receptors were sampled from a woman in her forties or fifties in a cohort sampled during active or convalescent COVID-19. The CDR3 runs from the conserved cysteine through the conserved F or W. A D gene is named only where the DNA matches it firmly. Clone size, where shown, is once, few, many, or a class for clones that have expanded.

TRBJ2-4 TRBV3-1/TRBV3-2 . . CASSQVVARGAKNIQYF TGTGCCAGCAGCCAAGTTGTGGCTAGGGGAGCCAAAAACATTCAGTACTTC
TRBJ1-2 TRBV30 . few CAWRVAATYGYTF TGTGCCTGGAGGGTAGCAGCGACCTATGGCTACACCTTC
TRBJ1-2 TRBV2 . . CASSEQGSYGYTF TGTGCCAGCAGTGAACAGGGGTCCTATGGCTACACCTTC
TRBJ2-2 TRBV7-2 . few CASSPRMSGAGELFF TGTGCCAGCAGCCCCCGGATGTCGGGGGCCGGGGAGCTGTTTTTT
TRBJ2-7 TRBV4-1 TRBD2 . CASSLGLAGGLYEQYF TGCGCCAGCAGCCTGGGACTAGCGGGGGGCCTCTACGAGCAGTACTTC
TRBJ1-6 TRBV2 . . CASSRGAGSGSPLHF TGTGCCAGCAGTAGAGGGGCGGGTAGCGGTTCACCCCTCCACTTT
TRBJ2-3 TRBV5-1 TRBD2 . CASSFRTSGGASRDTQYF TGCGCCAGCAGCTTTAGGACTAGCGGGGGGGCCTCACGAGATACGCAGTATTTT
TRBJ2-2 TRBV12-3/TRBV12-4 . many CASSTRDTGELFF TGTGCCAGCAGTACACGGGACACCGGGGAGCTGTTTTTT
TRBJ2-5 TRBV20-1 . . CSASLRGNQETQYF TGCAGTGCTAGTCTCCGGGGGAACCAAGAGACCCAGTACTTC
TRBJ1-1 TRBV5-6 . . CASSLDTEAFF TGTGCCAGCAGCTTGGACACGGAAGCTTTCTTT
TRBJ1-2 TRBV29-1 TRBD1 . CSVGQGFDYGYTF TGCAGCGTTGGACAGGGCTTTGACTATGGCTACACCTTC
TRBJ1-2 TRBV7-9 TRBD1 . CASSSQGRSHYGYTF TGTGCCAGCAGCTCACAGGGGCGGTCTCACTATGGCTACACCTTC
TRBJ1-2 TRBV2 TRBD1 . CASSLLTDRDYGYTF TGTGCCAGCAGTTTACTTACGGACAGGGACTATGGCTACACCTTC
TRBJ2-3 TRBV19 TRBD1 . CASSSEPGQVFADTQYF TGTGCCAGTAGTTCAGAACCGGGACAGGTTTTTGCAGATACGCAGTATTTT
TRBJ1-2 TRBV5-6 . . CASSWTADGYTF TGTGCCAGCAGCTGGACAGCTGATGGCTACACCTTC
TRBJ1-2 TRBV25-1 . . CASSEVGGGYTF TGTGCCAGCAGTGAAGTAGGAGGTGGCTACACCTTC
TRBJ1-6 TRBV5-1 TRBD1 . CASSSSGGYNSPLHF TGCGCCAGCAGCTCCTCAGGGGGCTATAATTCACCCCTCCACTTT
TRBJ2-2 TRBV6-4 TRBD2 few CASSDSASGDGGELFF TGTGCCAGCAGTGATTCGGCTAGCGGGGACGGCGGGGAGCTGTTTTTT
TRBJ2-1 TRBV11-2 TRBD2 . CASSLGFGGGSSYNEQFF TGTGCCAGCAGCTTAGGATTCGGCGGGGGGAGCTCCTACAATGAGCAGTTCTTC
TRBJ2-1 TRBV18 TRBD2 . CASSPPLAGGRGVGNNEQFF TGTGCCAGCTCACCACCCCTAGCGGGGGGCCGAGGGGTTGGGAACAATGAGCAGTTCTTC
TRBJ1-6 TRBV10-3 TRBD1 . CAISPGAQGDNSPLHF TGTGCCATCAGCCCTGGGGCCCAGGGGGATAATTCACCCCTCCACTTT
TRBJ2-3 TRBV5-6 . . CASSLGSTPSADTQYF TGTGCCAGCAGCTTGGGTTCGACACCTTCAGCAGATACGCAGTATTTT
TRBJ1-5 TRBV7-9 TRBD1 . CASSTPGTGHQPQHF TGTGCCAGCAGCACCCCCGGGACAGGCCATCAGCCCCAGCATTTT
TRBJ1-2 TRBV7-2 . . CASSGRQFLGGYGYTF TGTGCCAGCAGCGGTCGACAGTTCCTAGGGGGTTATGGCTACACCTTC
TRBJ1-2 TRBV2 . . CASKPTRDTGYGYTF TGTGCCAGCAAGCCAACCCGGGACACCGGCTATGGCTACACCTTC
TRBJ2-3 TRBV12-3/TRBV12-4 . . CASSFLDTDTQYF TGTGCCAGCAGTTTTCTAGACACAGATACGCAGTATTTT
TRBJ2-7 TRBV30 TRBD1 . CAWNSPPRGLSEQYF TGTGCCTGGAACTCACCCCCCAGGGGGTTGAGCGAGCAGTACTTC
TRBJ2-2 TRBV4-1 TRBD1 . CASSQAHGTGTGELFF TGCGCCAGCAGCCAAGCTCACGGGACAGGTACCGGGGAGCTGTTTTTT
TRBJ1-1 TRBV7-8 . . CASSLVFQANTEAFF TGTGCCAGCAGCTTAGTTTTTCAGGCGAACACTGAAGCTTTCTTT
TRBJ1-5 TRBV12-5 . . CASGLGQFNQPQHF TGTGCTAGTGGTCTAGGACAGTTCAATCAGCCCCAGCATTTT
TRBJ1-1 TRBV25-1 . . CASSDPTGNTEAFF TGTGCCAGCAGTGATCCGACAGGGAACACTGAAGCTTTCTTT
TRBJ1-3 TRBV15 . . CATSRDNSGNTIYF TGTGCCACCAGCAGAGATAATTCTGGAAACACCATATATTTT
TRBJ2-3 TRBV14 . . CASSHGSTQYF TGTGCCAGCAGCCATGGCAGTACGCAGTATTTT
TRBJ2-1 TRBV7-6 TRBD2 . CASSLGTSPGDEQFF TGTGCCAGCAGCTTAGGGACTAGCCCAGGGGATGAGCAGTTCTTC
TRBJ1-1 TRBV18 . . CASSPQGGDSEAFF TGTGCCAGCTCACCACAGGGGGGGGACTCTGAAGCTTTCTTT
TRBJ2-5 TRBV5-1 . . CASSFEGYQETQYF TGCGCCAGCAGCTTTGAGGGCTACCAAGAGACCCAGTACTTC
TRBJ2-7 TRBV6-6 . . CASRTTGNSYEQYF TGTGCCAGCAGGACCACAGGGAACTCCTACGAGCAGTACTTC
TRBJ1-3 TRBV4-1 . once CASSQRGTDGGVNTIYF TGCGCCAGCAGCCAGCGGGGCACGGATGGCGGCGTGAACACCATATATTTT
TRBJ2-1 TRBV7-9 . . CASSLGREVAATFF TGTGCCAGCAGCTTAGGAAGGGAGGTAGCGGCGACGTTCTTC
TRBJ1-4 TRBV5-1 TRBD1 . CASSLGQGYNEKLFF TGCGCCAGCAGCCTGGGACAGGGCTATAATGAAAAACTGTTTTTT
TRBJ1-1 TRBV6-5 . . CASSSTGNTEAFF TGTGCCAGCAGTTCGACAGGGAACACTGAAGCTTTCTTT
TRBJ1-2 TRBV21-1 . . CASSKGRGGHGYTF TGTGCCAGCAGCAAAGGTCGGGGGGGACATGGCTACACCTTC
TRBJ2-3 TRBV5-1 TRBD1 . CASSSTGQGLATQYF TGCGCCAGCAGCTCCACGGGACAGGGACTTGCTACGCAGTATTTT
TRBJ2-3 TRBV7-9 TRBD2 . CASSLARLAGAISTDTQYF TGTGCCAGCAGCTTAGCGCGTCTAGCGGGGGCAATTAGCACAGATACGCAGTATTTT
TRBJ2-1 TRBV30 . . CAWSVFTVSENEQFF TGTGCCTGGAGTGTCTTTACGGTATCTGAGAATGAGCAGTTCTTC
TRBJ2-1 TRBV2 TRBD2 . CASKTSGGSTYNEQFF TGTGCCAGCAAGACTAGCGGGGGGTCTACCTACAATGAGCAGTTCTTC
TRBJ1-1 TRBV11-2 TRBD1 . CASSTSTGGPSEAFF TGTGCCAGCAGCACAAGCACAGGGGGTCCTTCTGAAGCTTTCTTT
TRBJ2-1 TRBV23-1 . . CASSQLQGIHEQFF TGCGCCAGCAGTCAATTACAGGGTATCCATGAGCAGTTCTTC
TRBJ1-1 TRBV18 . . CASSPRHGTEAFF TGTGCCAGCTCACCCCGGCACGGGACAGAAGCTTTCTTT
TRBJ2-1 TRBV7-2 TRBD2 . CASSLDSAGGLGSYNEQFF TGTGCCAGCAGCTTAGATTCTGCCGGGGGACTAGGTTCCTACAATGAGCAGTTCTTC
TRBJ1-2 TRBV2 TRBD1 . CAAENDRGYGYTF TGTGCCGCGGAAAACGACAGGGGCTATGGCTACACCTTC
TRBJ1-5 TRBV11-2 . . CASSLDNGQPQHF TGTGCCAGCAGTCTAGATAATGGTCAGCCCCAGCATTTT
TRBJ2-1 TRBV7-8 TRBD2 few CASSLGRLAGFFEQFF TGTGCCAGCAGCTTAGGAAGACTAGCGGGGTTTTTTGAGCAGTTCTTC
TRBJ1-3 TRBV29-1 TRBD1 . CSARDRSSGNTIYF TGCAGCGCAAGGGACAGGAGCTCTGGAAACACCATATATTTT